Presented here are 21 T cell receptor beta chains from one specimen sequenced in a study of CD8+CD57+ T cells in acquired aplastic anemia. TCR beta VDJ and CDR3 were profiled, and genomic DNA was the template. TCRdb recomputed calls from the reads with MiXCR, one row per CDR3 protein. The table has about 180,000 distinct CDR3 sequences, less than 55% seen once. The sequenced sample was sorted CD4+, CD8+, or CD8+CD57+ T cells (not recorded which) from PBMCs. The receptors here all came from a human donor in good health.

The chain is built from TRBV11-2 and TRBJ1-2, with TRBD1 as a possible D gene (6 bases). The CDR3 length is 13 residues. Germline V gene data show CDR1 as SGHAT and CDR2 as FQNNGV. The germline V and J ends were trimmed by 3 bases and 4 bases, with 9 bases remaining between them. In nucleotides, the CDR3 is TGTGCCAGCAGCTTCAGGGGCCCCTATGGCTACACCTTC. It encodes CASSFRGPYGYTF.

The table lists this clonotype with a count of one. The chain joins TRBV10-3 to TRBJ1-4, with a weak D call TRBD1 (5 bases). Trimming shortened V by 0 bases and J by 8 bases, and 13 bases separated the two germline ends. The CDR3 runs 15 residues. Germline assignment: CDR1 ENHRY and CDR2 SYGVKD. CDR3 amino acids: CAISESQGGGEKLFF. The CDR3 DNA is TGTGCCATCAGTGAGTCCCAGGGAGGAGGCGAAAAACTGTTTTTT.

This chain connects TRBV10-3 to TRBJ2-3; TRBD2 matches at 10 bases. Germline V lookup: CDR1 ENHRY, CDR2 SYGVKD. The CDR3 spans 18 residues. J lost 0 bases, V lost 0 bases, and 6 bases had no gene match. The CDR3 DNA reads as TGTGCCATCAGTGAGTCGAAGGGACTAGCGCATAGCACAGATACGCAGTATTTT. Its translation: CAISESKGLAHSTDTQYF.

This clonotype was counted a few times. J is TRBJ1-6 and V is TRBV9; the D gene is possibly TRBD1 (6 bases). The CDR3 extends over 14 amino acids. Germline CDR1 reads SGDLS; CDR2 reads YYNGEE. The V end was cut by 0 bases, the J end by 10 bases, with 11 bases between. The CDR3 DNA is TGTGCCAGCAGCGTAGGACAGGTGATCTCACCCCTCCACTTT. It codes for CASSVGQVISPLHF.

The rearrangement joins TRBV10-3 to TRBJ1-6; D is perhaps TRBD1 (6 bases). The CDR3 is 13 residues long. Germline CDR1 ENHRY, CDR2 SYGVKD. Deletions cut 0 bases from V and 10 bases from J, with 7 bases between. CDR3 amino acids: CAISESGGSPLHF. The CDR3 DNA follows: TGTGCCATCAGTGAGTCAGGGGGATCACCCCTCCACTTT.

This chain joins TRBV27 and TRBJ2-2; perhaps TRBD2 as D (6 bases). V lost 6 bases and J lost 4, with 21 bases in between. The CDR3 is 17 residues long. Per the germline V gene, CDR1 is MNHEY and CDR2 is SMNVEV (reference sequence). The chain's CDR3 is CASSRTQLAGSTGELFF. CDR3 DNA: TGTGCCAGCAGCCGAACACAACTGGCGGGGTCCACCGGGGAGCTGTTTTTT.

This chain's CDR3 is CSARDTGTDNSPLHF. The CDR3 DNA is TGCAGTGCTAGAGACACCGGGACAGATAATTCACCCCTCCACTTT. The chain couples TRBV20-1 to TRBJ1-6; TRBD1 matches 7 bases. The CDR3 loop spans 15 amino acids. Germline assignment: CDR1 DFQATT and CDR2 SNEGSKA (reference sequence). V lost 0 bases to trimming and J lost 5 bases; unmatched junction nucleotides: 4.

The chain joins TRBV19 to TRBJ2-6, with 11 bases lining up with TRBD1. The CDR3 covers 16 residues. The V gene's germline CDR1 is LNHDA and CDR2 SQIVND (reference sequence). The V and J ends lost 4 bases and 10 bases, in that order; junction bases with no gene match: 9. The CDR3 is CASSTSPGQGGNVLTF. CDR3 nucleotides: TGTGCCAGTAGTACAAGTCCGGGACAGGGGGGTAACGTCCTGACTTTC.

The chain uses TRBV5-1 and TRBJ2-1; 10 bases line up with TRBD2. Germline CDR1 SGHRS, CDR2 YFSETQ. With V trimmed by 8 bases and J by 3 bases, 2 bases remained unmatched. The CDR3 runs to 13 residues. CDR3 residues: CASQRGGYNEQFF. The CDR3 nucleotides read TGCGCCAGTCAGCGGGGGGGCTACAATGAGCAGTTCTTC.

With regard to this clonotype: Mismatch with germline at one junction end may stem from a read error. The V and J genes are TRBV9 and TRBJ2-7; D gene uncertain. The CDR3 consists of 15 residues. CDR1 and CDR2 (germline): SGDLS, YYNGEE. CDR3 protein: CASSQSADSTYEQYF. The CDR3 region has the DNA TGCGCCAGCAGCCAATCGGCGGATAGTACCTACGAGCAGTACTTC.

This clonotype showed up just once. V gene TRBV4-2 combines with J gene TRBJ1-2; D gene uncertain. The CDR3 is 15 amino acids. Germline CDR1 is LGHNA and CDR2 is YNFKEQ. The V and J ends lost 3 bases and 3 bases respectively, with 14 bases between them. The CDR3 is CASSQGSPGDYGYTF. In DNA form, the CDR3 reads TGTGCCAGCAGCCAGGGTAGCCCCGGCGACTATGGCTACACCTTC.

Written as DNA, the CDR3 is TGTGCCACCAGCAGAGACAGGGCGGGAAACACCATATATTTT. It encodes CATSRDRAGNTIYF. The chain employs TRBV15 and TRBJ1-3, with D tentatively TRBD1 (5 bases). Trimming left V 0 bases short and J 4 bases short, with 7 bases between. CDR1 LNHNV and CDR2 YYDKDF come from the germline V gene (reference sequence). The CDR3 sequence is 14 residues long.

This clonotype was seen many times. This rearrangement joins TRBV7-3 to TRBJ1-6, with D possibly TRBD1 on 6 matching bases. Germline values: CDR1 SGHTA, CDR2 FQGTGA. Trimming pared 4 bases from V and 10 bases from J, leaving 11 bases between. CDR3 length: 13 amino acids. CDR3 protein: CASSWTERSPLHF. The CDR3 nucleotides read TGTGCCAGCAGCTGGACAGAGAGATCACCCCTCCACTTT.

This chain connects TRBV20-1 to TRBJ2-7, with a tentative D call TRBD2 (5 bases). Germline values: CDR1 DFQATT, CDR2 SNEGSKA (reference sequence). This CDR3 is built from 13 residues. V gave up 4 bases and J gave up 2 bases, with 12 bases separating them. The CDR3 sequence is CSATGSPTYEQYF. The CDR3 coding sequence is TGCAGTGCTACGGGAAGCCCCACCTACGAGCAGTACTTC.

This clonotype showed up just a few times. CDR3 bases: TGTGCCAGCAGCTTAAACGTGGGGGAGACCCAGTACTTC. Protein: CASSLNVGETQYF. The V gene is TRBV7-3, the J gene TRBJ2-5; D remains ambiguous. Germline values: CDR1 SGHTA, CDR2 FQGTGA. The ends were cut back, 1 base at V and 5 bases at J, with 8 bases in the middle. The CDR3 has 13 amino acids.

This chain joins TRBV6-4 and TRBJ2-6; D uncertain. The CDR3 extends over 15 amino acids. V shed 6 bases and J shed 0 bases, with 9 bases lying between them. Germline CDR1 and CDR2: MRHNA and SNTAGT. For the CDR3, the DNA is TGTGCCAGCAGCCAGTCGGGCTCTGGGGCCAACGTCCTGACTTTC. This codes for CASSQSGSGANVLTF.

This clonotype was detected only a few times. This chain uses TRBV24-1 with TRBJ2-3; D is perhaps TRBD2 (5 bases). Trimming pared 0 bases from V and 2 bases from J, leaving 8 bases between. Germline CDR1 and CDR2: KGHDR and SFDVKD. The CDR3 sequence is 15 residues long. CDR3 loop: CATSDLGLPTDTQYF. CDR3 DNA sequence: TGTGCCACCAGTGATTTGGGACTGCCCACAGATACGCAGTATTTT.

The chain carries TRBV6-5 and TRBJ2-3; 9 nucleotides agree with TRBD2. CDR3 size: 16 residues. The germline CDR1 and CDR2 sequences are MNHEY and SVGAGI. Trimming at V came to 0 bases and at J to 1 base, leaving 2 bases not matched to a gene. CDR3 sequence (DNA): TGTGCCAGCAGTTACTCCGGCGGGAGGGGCACAGATACGCAGTATTTT. Encoded protein: CASSYSGGRGTDTQYF.

This clonotype was recorded a few times. The chain joins TRBV15 to TRBJ2-5; 9 bases map to TRBD1. Germline V CDR1 and CDR2: LNHNV, YYDKDF (reference sequence). CDR3 size: 15 residues. V lost 7 bases to trimming and J lost 5 bases; unmatched junction nucleotides: 11. The CDR3 sequence is CATIPDRGVGETQYF. CDR3 DNA: TGTGCCACCATCCCGGACAGGGGAGTAGGCGAGACCCAGTACTTC.

V is TRBV20-1 and J is TRBJ1-1, with D possibly being TRBD1 (5 bases). The CDR3 has 12 residues. Germline lookup yields CDR1 DFQATT and CDR2 SNEGSKA (reference sequence). V lost 7 bases and J 7 bases, leaving 16 bases between the germline ends. CDR3 in DNA: TGCAGTGTAGGAGACAGAATCAGTGAAGCTTTCTTT. This codes for CSVGDRISEAFF.

The chain has TRBV2 and TRBJ1-1; D is perhaps TRBD1 (6 bases). In germline, CDR1 is SNHLY, CDR2 FYNNEI. Trimming stripped 6 bases from V and 1 base from J, with 15 bases between. The length of the CDR3 is 15 residues. In DNA form, the CDR3 reads TGTGCCAGCAGGCAACCGGGACAACCGAACACTGAAGCTTTCTTT. Its translation: CASRQPGQPNTEAFF.